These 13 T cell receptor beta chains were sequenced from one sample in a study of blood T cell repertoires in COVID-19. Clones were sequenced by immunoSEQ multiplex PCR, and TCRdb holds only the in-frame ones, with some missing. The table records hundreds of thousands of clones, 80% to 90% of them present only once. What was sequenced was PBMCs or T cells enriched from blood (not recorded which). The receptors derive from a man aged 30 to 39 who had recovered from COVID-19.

CDR3: CASSLSGTEQFF. The CDR3 nucleotides are TGTGCCAGCAGCCTCTCGGGTACTGAGCAGTTCTTC. This chain connects TRBV3-1 (or the pseudogene TRBV3-2) to TRBJ2-1, with D unresolved. V lost 4 bases and J 9 bases, leaving 10 bases between the germline ends. The germline V gene encodes CDR1 LGHDT and CDR2 YNNKEL (reference sequence). This CDR3 comprises 12 residues.

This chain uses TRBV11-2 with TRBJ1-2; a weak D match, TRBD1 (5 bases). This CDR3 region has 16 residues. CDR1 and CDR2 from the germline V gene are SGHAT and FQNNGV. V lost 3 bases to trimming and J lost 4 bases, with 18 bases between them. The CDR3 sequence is CASSFWGRVNGYGYTF. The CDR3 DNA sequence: TGTGCCAGCAGCTTTTGGGGCAGGGTCAATGGCTATGGCTACACCTTC. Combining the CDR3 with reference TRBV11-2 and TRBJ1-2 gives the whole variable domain EAGVAQSPRYKIIEKRQSVAFWCNPISGHATLYWYQQILGQGPKLLIQFQNNGVVDDSQLPKDRFSAERLKGVDSTLKIQPAKLEDSAVYLCASSFWGRVNGYGYTFGSGTRLTVV.

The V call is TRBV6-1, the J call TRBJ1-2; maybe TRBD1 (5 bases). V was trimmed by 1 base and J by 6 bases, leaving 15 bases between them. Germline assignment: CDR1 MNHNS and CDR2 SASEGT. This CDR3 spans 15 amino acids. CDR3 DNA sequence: TGTGCCAGCAGTGAAGGGCAGAAGCAGGGCCATGGCTACACCTTC. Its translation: CASSEGQKQGHGYTF.

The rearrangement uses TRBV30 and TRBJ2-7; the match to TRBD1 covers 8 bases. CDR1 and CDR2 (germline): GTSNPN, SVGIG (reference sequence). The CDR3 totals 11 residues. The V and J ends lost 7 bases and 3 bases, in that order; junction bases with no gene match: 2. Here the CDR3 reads CASDRGYEQYF. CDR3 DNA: TGTGCCTCCGACAGGGGCTACGAGCAGTACTTC.

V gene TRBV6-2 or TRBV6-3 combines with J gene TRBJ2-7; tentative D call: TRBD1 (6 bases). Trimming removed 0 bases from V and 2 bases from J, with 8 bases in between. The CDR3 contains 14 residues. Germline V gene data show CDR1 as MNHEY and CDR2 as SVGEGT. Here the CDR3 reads CASSYSGHAYEQYF. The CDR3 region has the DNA TGTGCCAGCAGTTACTCGGGACACGCCTACGAGCAGTACTTC.

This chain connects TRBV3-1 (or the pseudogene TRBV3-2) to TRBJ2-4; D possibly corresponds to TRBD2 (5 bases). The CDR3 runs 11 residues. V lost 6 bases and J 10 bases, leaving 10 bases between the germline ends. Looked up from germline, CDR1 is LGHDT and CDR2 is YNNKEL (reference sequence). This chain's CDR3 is CASSDPGIQYF. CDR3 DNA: TGTGCCAGCAGTGACCCGGGGATTCAGTACTTC.

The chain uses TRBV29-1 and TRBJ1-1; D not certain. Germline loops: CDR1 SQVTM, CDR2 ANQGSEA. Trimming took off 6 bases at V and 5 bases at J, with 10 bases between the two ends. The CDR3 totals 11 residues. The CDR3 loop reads CSVLGGTEAFF. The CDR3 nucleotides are TGCAGCGTATTAGGCGGTACTGAAGCTTTCTTT.

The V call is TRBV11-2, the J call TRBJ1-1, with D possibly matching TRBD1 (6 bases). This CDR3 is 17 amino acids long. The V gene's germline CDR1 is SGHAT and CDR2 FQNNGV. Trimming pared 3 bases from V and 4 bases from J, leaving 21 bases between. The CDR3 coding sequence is TGTGCCAGCAGCTTCGGAAAACAGGGAAAGTGGGGCACTGAAGCTTTCTTT. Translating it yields CASSFGKQGKWGTEAFF.

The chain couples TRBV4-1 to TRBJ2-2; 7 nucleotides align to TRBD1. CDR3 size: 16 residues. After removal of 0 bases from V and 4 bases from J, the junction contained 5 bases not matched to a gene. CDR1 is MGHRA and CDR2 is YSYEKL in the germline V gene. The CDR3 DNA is TGCGCCAGCAGCCAAGATGGACAGGCGATCACCGGGGAGCTGTTTTTT. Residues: CASSQDGQAITGELFF.

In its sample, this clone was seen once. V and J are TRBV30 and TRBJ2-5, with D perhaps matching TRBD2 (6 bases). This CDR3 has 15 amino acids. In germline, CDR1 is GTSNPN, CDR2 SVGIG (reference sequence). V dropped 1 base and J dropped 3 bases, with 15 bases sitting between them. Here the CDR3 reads CAWSAPYGSKETQYF. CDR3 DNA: TGTGCCTGGAGTGCTCCTTACGGGAGTAAAGAGACCCAGTACTTC.

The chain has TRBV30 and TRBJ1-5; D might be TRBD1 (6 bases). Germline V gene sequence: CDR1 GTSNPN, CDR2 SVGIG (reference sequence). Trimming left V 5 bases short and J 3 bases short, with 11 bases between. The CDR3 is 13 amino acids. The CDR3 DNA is TGTGCCTGGGTAAGGACAGACAATCAGCCCCAGCATTTT. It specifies CAWVRTDNQPQHF. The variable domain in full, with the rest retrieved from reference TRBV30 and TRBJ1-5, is SQTIHQWPATLVQPVGSPLSLECTVEGTSNPNLYWYRQAAGRGLQLLFYSVGIGQISSEVPQNLSASRPQDRQFILSSKKLLLSDSGFYLCAWVRTDNQPQHFGDGTRLSIL.

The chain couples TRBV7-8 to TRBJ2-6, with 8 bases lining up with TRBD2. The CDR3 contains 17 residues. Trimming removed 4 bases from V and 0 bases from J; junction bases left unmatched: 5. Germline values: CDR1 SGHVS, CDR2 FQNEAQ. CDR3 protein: CASSSLAVSSGANVLTF. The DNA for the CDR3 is TGTGCCAGCAGCTCACTAGCGGTTAGCTCTGGGGCCAACGTCCTGACTTTC.

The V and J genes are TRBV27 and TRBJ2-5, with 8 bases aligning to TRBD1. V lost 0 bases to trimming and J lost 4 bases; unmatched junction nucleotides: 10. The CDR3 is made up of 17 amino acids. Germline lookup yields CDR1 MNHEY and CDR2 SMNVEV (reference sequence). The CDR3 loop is CASSLSAETGVRETQYF. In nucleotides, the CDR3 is TGTGCCAGCAGTTTATCGGCGGAGACAGGGGTTCGAGAGACCCAGTACTTC.